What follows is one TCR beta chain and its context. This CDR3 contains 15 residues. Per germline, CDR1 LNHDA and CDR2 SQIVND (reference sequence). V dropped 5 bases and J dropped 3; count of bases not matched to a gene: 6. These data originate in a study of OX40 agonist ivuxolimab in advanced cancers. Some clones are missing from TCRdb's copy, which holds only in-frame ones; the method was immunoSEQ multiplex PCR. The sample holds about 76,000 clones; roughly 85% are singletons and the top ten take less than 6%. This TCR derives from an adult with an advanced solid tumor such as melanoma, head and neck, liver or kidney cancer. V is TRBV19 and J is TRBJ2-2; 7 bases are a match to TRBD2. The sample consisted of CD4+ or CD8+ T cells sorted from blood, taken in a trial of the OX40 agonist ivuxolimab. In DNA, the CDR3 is TGTGCCAGTAGTTCAGGGACTACCCACACCGGGGAGCTGTTTTTT. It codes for CASSSGTTHTGELFF.